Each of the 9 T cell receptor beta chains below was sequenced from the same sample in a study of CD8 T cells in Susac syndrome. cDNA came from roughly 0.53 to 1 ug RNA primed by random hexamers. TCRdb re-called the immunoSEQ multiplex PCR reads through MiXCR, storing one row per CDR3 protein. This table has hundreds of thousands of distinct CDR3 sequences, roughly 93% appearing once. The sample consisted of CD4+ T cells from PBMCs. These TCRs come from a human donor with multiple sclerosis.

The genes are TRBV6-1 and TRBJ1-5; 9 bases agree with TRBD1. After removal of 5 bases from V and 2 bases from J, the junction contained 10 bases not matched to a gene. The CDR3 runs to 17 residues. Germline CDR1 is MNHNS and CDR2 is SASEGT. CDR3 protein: CASSPNGQGKGNQPQHF. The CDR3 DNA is TGTGCCAGCAGTCCAAACGGACAGGGGAAAGGCAATCAGCCCCAGCATTTT.

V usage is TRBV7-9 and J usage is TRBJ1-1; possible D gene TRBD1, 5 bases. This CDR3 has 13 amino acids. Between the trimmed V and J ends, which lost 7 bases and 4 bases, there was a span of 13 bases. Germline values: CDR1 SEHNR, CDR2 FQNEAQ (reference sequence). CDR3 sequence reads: CASTSGRSTEAFF. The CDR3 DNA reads TGTGCCAGCACCTCAGGGAGAAGCACTGAAGCTTTCTTT. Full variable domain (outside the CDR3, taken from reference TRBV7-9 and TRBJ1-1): DTGVSQNPRHKITKRGQNVTFRCDPISEHNRLYWYRQTLGQGPEFLTYFQNEAQLEKSRLLSDRFSAERPKGSFSTLEIQRTEQGDSAMYLCASTSGRSTEAFFGQGTRLTVV.

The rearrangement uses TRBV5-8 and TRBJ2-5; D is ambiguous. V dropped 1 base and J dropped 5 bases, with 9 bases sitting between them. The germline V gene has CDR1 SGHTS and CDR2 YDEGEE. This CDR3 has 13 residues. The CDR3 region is CASSLTDRETQYF. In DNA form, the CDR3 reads TGTGCCAGCAGCTTGACAGATAGGGAGACCCAGTACTTC. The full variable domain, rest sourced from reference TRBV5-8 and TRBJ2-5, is EAGVTQSPTHLIKTRGQQATLRCSPISGHTSVYWYQQALGLGLQFLLWYDEGEERNRGNFPPRFSGRQFPNYSSELNVNALELEDSALYLCASSLTDRETQYFGPGTRLLVL.

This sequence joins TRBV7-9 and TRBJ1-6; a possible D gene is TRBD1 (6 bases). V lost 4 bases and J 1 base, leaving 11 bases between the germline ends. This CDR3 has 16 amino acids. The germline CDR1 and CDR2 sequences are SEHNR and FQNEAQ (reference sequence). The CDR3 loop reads CASSYVRGSYNSPLHF. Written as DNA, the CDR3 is TGTGCCAGCAGCTACGTCAGGGGATCCTATAATTCACCCCTCCACTTT.

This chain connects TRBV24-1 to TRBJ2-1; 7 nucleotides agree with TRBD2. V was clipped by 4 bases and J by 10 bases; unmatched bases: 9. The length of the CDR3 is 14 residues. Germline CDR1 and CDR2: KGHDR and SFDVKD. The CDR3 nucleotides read TGTGCCACCAGTGACCCGGGACTATCACAGGAGCAGTTCTTC. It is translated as CATSDPGLSQEQFF.

The CDR3 nucleotides read TGCAGTGCTACCAGCCCCATCCAAGAGACCCAGTACTTC. Protein sequence: CSATSPIQETQYF. The V gene is TRBV20-1, the J gene TRBJ2-5; D unresolved. CDR3 length: 13 amino acids. The germline V and J ends were trimmed by 4 bases and 1 base, with 10 bases remaining between them. Germline values: CDR1 DFQATT, CDR2 SNEGSKA (reference sequence).

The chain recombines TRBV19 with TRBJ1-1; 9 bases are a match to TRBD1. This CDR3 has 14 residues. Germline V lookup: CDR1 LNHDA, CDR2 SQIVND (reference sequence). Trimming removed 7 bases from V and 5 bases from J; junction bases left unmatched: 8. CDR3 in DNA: TGTGCCAGTATGACAGGGGGAAGGAGAACTGAAGCTTTCTTT. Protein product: CASMTGGRRTEAFF.

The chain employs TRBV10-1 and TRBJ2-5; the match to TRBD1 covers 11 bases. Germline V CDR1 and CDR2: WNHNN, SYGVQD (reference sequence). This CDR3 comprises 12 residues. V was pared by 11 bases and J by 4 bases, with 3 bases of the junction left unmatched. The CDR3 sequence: CALGQGVETQYF. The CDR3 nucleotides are TGCGCCTTGGGACAGGGGGTAGAGACCCAGTACTTC.

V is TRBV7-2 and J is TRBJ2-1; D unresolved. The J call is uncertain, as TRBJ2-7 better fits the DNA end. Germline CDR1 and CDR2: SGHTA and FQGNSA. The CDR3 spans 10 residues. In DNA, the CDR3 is TGTGCCAGCACTCCTCGCGAGCAGTACGTC. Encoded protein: CASTPREQYV.